The TCR beta chain under discussion was sequenced for a study of blood T cell repertoires in COVID-19. The germline V gene has CDR1 MNHNS and CDR2 SASEGT. The V and J ends lost 2 bases and 6 bases respectively, with 11 bases between them. The CDR3 is 14 residues long. Only in-frame clones appear in the TCRdb table, and some are missing; sequencing was by immunoSEQ multiplex PCR. The data show more than 200,000 clones, around 81% seen once. The V gene is TRBV6-1, the J gene TRBJ1-5; D is ambiguous. Sequenced sample: PBMCs or T cells enriched from blood (not recorded which). The TCR originated in a young man with acute COVID-19. CDR3 sequence: CASSEMAVFQPQHF. The DNA for the CDR3 is TGTGCCAGCAGTGAAATGGCAGTCTTTCAGCCCCAGCATTTT.